This TCR beta chain was recovered during a study of molecular identifiers for immune sequencing clone quantification. Study-wide context: Replicate RNA came from about 20,000 or 100,000 naive CD8 cells and was split five ways, and four parts were sequenced.

MiXCR, run by TCRdb on the PCR reads, gives a single entry per CDR3 protein. The data show more than 300,000 distinct CDR3 sequences, 20% to 25% seen once. Points from the study as a whole: Sharing of a barcode by identical TCR molecules could cause highly expanded clone sizes to be underestimated.

The germline V gene encodes CDR1 SSHAT and CDR2 FNYEAQ (reference sequence). The CDR3 is made up of 18 amino acids. On this clonotype: Its antigen is unidentified. With a much larger clone just one base away, this may be a read error.

Sequencing was performed on naive CD8+ T cells from blood, with Jurkat cell RNA spiked in. As for subset: FACS-sorted CD8+CD4-CCR7+CD45RA+ naive T cells. This sequence joins TRBV7-7 and TRBJ2-1, with TRBD2 matching 15 bases. This clonotype originated in a human donor in good health. Some libraries in this study had Jurkat cell RNA spiked in. The CDR3: CASSRTSGRGVPCNEQFF. The CDR3 coding sequence is TGTGCTAGCAGCCGGACTAGCGGGAGGGGGGTGCCCTGCAATGAGCAGTTCTTC.